The entry below gives a single T cell receptor beta chain sequence along with its context. The data were obtained in a study of regulatory T cells in long-lasting Graves disease. Libraries of TCR beta came from iRepertoire HTBI primers plus Arm-PCR of CDR3 regions. TCRdb fed the multiplex PCR reads into MiXCR, producing one record per CDR3 protein. The sample lists just over 600,000 distinct CDR3 sequences; around 15% were seen once. The CDR3 has 14 residues. With V trimmed by 6 bases and J by 5 bases, 6 bases remained unmatched. Germline lookup yields CDR1 MNHNS and CDR2 SASEGT. Time point indicated: newly diagnosed GD, antithyroid drugs for less than 3 months. From RNA extracted from PBMCs, the TCR library was made. These sequences were also reported in another study, on T cells in Graves' hyperthyroidism and ophthalmopathy. That paper notes: Researchers ran a first-round RT-PCR on the TCR CDR3 using the HTBI primer set. Most expanded thyroid clonotypes above 0.001 recurred in blood. Median prediction lead before ophthalmopathy onset was around 7 months with the model.

The source material was peripheral blood mononuclear cells (PBMCs), sampled at new diagnosis, from a patient treated with antithyroid drugs. J is TRBJ2-3 and V is TRBV6-1, with 9 positions matching TRBD1. The source is a woman in her thirties with Graves disease. As DNA, the CDR3 is TGTGCCAGCAGGACAGGGGGAAGGGAAGATACGCAGTATTTT. This gives the protein CASRTGGREDTQYF.